The next 10 T cell receptor beta chains were all read from a single sample in a study of T cells in Graves' hyperthyroidism and ophthalmopathy. TCR beta CDR3 region amplification was performed from RNA transcripts. The study used the HTBI primer set for a first-round RT-PCR of the TCR CDR3. TCRdb passed the multiplex PCR reads through MiXCR, listing each CDR3 protein once. The sample shows some 340,000 distinct CDR3 sequences, approximately 15% of them seen only once. Sequencing input: blood. The receptors stem from a woman aged 40 to 49 with Graves' ophthalmopathy.

The chain couples TRBV18 to TRBJ1-3; no firm D call. The CDR3 has 14 residues. Trimming left V 3 bases short and J 0 bases short, with 6 bases between. Germline V gives CDR1 KGHSH, CDR2 LQKENI. This chain's CDR3 is CASSPANSGNTIYF. In DNA, the CDR3 is TGTGCCAGCTCACCGGCAAACTCTGGAAACACCATATATTTT.

This clonotype was detected ten times or more. The chain links TRBV9 to TRBJ2-5, with no clear D. The germline V gene has CDR1 SGDLS and CDR2 YYNGEE. Trimming left V 2 bases short and J 4 bases short, with 9 bases between. The CDR3 spans 13 residues. This CDR3 reads CASSVGPAETQYF. As DNA, the CDR3 is TGTGCCAGCAGCGTGGGCCCAGCAGAGACCCAGTACTTC.

CDR3 in amino acids: CASSSDRDRDNSPLHF. In DNA form, the CDR3 reads TGTGCCAGCAGCTCGGACCGGGACAGGGATAATTCACCCCTCCACTTT. This sequence joins TRBV5-6 and TRBJ1-6; 9 bases map to TRBD1. In germline, CDR1 is SGHDT, CDR2 YYEEEE. There are 16 residues in the CDR3. The J segment lost 5 bases and the V segment lost 3 bases, leaving 6 bases of the junction unmatched.

Ten or more counts support this clonotype. The V and J genes are TRBV19 and TRBJ1-5; D gene unclear. The germline V gene has CDR1 LNHDA and CDR2 SQIVND (reference sequence). V dropped 0 bases and J dropped 12 bases, with 12 bases sitting between them. The CDR3 loop spans 13 amino acids. The CDR3: CASSIDLEGHQHF. The DNA for the CDR3 is TGTGCCAGTAGTATAGATCTGGAGGGCCACCAGCATTTT.

This clonotype showed up many times. The V call is TRBV24-1, the J call TRBJ2-3; TRBD2 agrees at 9 bases. The V and J ends lost 3 bases and 7 bases, in that order; junction bases with no gene match: 10. This CDR3 spans 16 amino acids. Germline lookup yields CDR1 KGHDR and CDR2 SFDVKD. The CDR3 coding sequence is TGTGCCACCAGTGATAGACTAGCGGAAGGGGGATATACGCAGTATTTT. Its protein product is CATSDRLAEGGYTQYF.

On this clonotype itself: One end of the junction does not line up with germline, which may come from a read error. V and J are TRBV29-1 and TRBJ2-3; the D is unclear. From germline, CDR1 is SQVTM and CDR2 ANQGSEA. The length of the CDR3 is 13 residues. CDR3 sequence (DNA): TGCAGCATTGAAGAGACATCCACAGATACGCAGTATTTT. Translating gives CSIEETSTDTQYF.

Many counts were recorded for this clonotype. This chain uses TRBV15 with TRBJ1-3; D is unclear. This CDR3 has 15 amino acids. CDR1 is LNHNV, CDR2 YYDKDF, per germline (reference sequence). V was pared by 0 bases and J by 0 bases, with 6 bases between. CDR3 sequence: CATSRDRISGNTIYF. The CDR3 bases are TGTGCCACCAGCAGAGATAGGATCTCTGGAAACACCATATATTTT.

This clonotype has a handful of counts. J is TRBJ2-2 and V is TRBV16; either TRBD1 or TRBD2 may supply D (5 bases each). V gave up 2 bases and J gave up 6 bases, with 16 bases separating them. Germline values: CDR1 KGHSY, CDR2 FQNENV. There are 16 residues in the CDR3. The CDR3 nucleotides are TGTGCCAGCAGCCAAGGCGCTGTAGGGACCCCCGGGGAGCTGTTTTTT. Translation: CASSQGAVGTPGELFF.

This clonotype has a count of ten or more. The V call is TRBV7-9, the J call TRBJ2-3, with D perhaps being TRBD1 or TRBD2 (5 bases each). V dropped 1 base and J dropped 3 bases, with 20 bases sitting between them. This CDR3 is built from 18 residues. Looked up from germline, CDR1 is SEHNR and CDR2 is FQNEAQ (reference sequence). The CDR3 loop is CASSLGKHGTDRTDTQYF. The CDR3 bases are TGTGCCAGCAGCTTAGGAAAACATGGGACGGATAGGACAGATACGCAGTATTTT.

There are a few counts of this clonotype. The gene calls are TRBV9 and TRBJ1-2; D is unclear. This CDR3 contains 15 residues. Germline CDR1 SGDLS, CDR2 YYNGEE. The V and J ends lost 2 bases and 6 bases respectively, with 17 bases between them. The CDR3 protein is CASSVRAGGWDGYTF. DNA for the CDR3: TGTGCCAGCAGCGTTCGGGCAGGAGGGTGGGATGGCTACACCTTC.